The sample holds a few counts of the clone carrying this T cell receptor (beta chain). Trimming left V 6 bases short and J 7 bases short, with 15 bases between. The CDR3 spans 14 residues. Germline CDR1 MNHEY, CDR2 SMNVEV (reference sequence). These data are taken from a study of blood T cell repertoires in COVID-19. Background on the study: COVID-19 samples from acute and convalescent phases originated in the United States, Italy and Spain. Nucleic acid was either cDNA or gDNA, and it came from T cells, B-cell-depleted T cells, or PBMCs.

In the original processing: For nucleated cells, counts were estimated from reference gene primer amplification. This table comes from immunoSEQ multiplex PCR, and its TCRdb copy is limited to in-frame clones, with some not included. V, J and clone size are taken as reported in that table, and D and trimming were inferred from the DNA itself. This sample yields 140,000 to 150,000 clones, of which more than 80% are seen a single time; roughly 7.7% belongs to the top ten. Sequencing was performed on peripheral blood. This sequence originates from a human donor with acute or convalescent COVID-19. The donor label of this sample is uncertain. V and J are TRBV27 and TRBJ2-2; D might be TRBD2 (5 bases). The CDR3 coding sequence is TGTGCCAGCAGGAACCGGGGATTGGGCGGGGAGCTGTTTTTT. Amino acid sequence: CASRNRGLGGELFF.